The 10 T cell receptor beta chains reported below all come from one sample, sequenced in a study of blood T cell repertoires in COVID-19. TCRdb's table, derived via immunoSEQ multiplex PCR, lists solely in-frame clones and lacks some. Here the sample spans over 55,000 clones, approximately 88% being singletons. The sequencing sample was made of peripheral blood. The receptors derive from a woman of 80 years or more with acute or convalescent COVID-19.

The chain links TRBV4-2 to TRBJ1-4; D gene ambiguous. This CDR3 has 18 residues. Trimming stripped 1 base from V and 0 bases from J, with 15 bases between. CDR1 and CDR2 from the germline V gene are LGHNA and YNFKEQ. The CDR3 region has the DNA TGTGCCAGCAGCCAAGGGGCCAAAACCCTTGCAACTAATGAAAAACTGTTTTTT. Its protein is CASSQGAKTLATNEKLFF.

The chain carries TRBV7-9 and TRBJ2-7; possibly TRBD1 for D (6 bases). The germline V and J ends were trimmed by 4 bases and 2 bases, with 12 bases remaining between them. This CDR3 region has 14 residues. Germline V CDR1 and CDR2: SEHNR, FQNEAQ (reference sequence). CDR3 loop: CASSSTGWAYEQYF. The CDR3 DNA is TGTGCCAGCAGCTCCACAGGGTGGGCCTACGAGCAGTACTTC.

The chain recombines TRBV11-1 with TRBJ2-2; tentatively, D is TRBD1 (5 bases). Trimming cost V 8 bases and J 6 bases, with 16 bases left between them. This CDR3 contains 14 residues. CDR1 SGHAT and CDR2 FQDESV come from the germline V gene (reference sequence). The CDR3 DNA reads TGTGCCAGCTGTAGGGGTGTCGACGCCGGGGAGCTGTTTTTT. The encoded protein is CASCRGVDAGELFF.

The CDR3 DNA reads TGCAGCGTTGGGGGCCCACCGAACACTGAAGCTTTCTTT. This codes for CSVGGPPNTEAFF. The chain has TRBV29-1 and TRBJ1-1, with D perhaps TRBD1 (5 bases). The germline V gene has CDR1 SQVTM and CDR2 ANQGSEA. This CDR3 is built from 13 residues. The germline V and J ends were trimmed by 4 bases and 1 base, with 10 bases remaining between them.

The chain has TRBV3-1 (or the pseudogene TRBV3-2) and TRBJ1-1; maybe TRBD1 (5 bases). V shed 5 bases and J shed 0 bases, with 10 bases lying between them. Germline assignment: CDR1 LGHDT and CDR2 YNNKEL (reference sequence). This CDR3 is 14 amino acids long. As DNA, the CDR3 is TGTGCCAGCAGCGCACAGGAAATGAACACTGAAGCTTTCTTT. This translates into CASSAQEMNTEAFF.

The chain combines TRBV5-4 with TRBJ2-1; D is undetermined. Deletions cut 4 bases from V and 5 bases from J, with 10 bases between. The CDR3 runs 13 residues. Germline-derived CDR1 and CDR2 are SGHNT and YYREEE (reference sequence). The CDR3 bases are TGTGCCAGCAGCCCGCGCCTCGACAATGAGCAGTTCTTC. Protein sequence: CASSPRLDNEQFF.

The rearrangement uses TRBV5-4 and TRBJ1-2; D ambiguous. The V gene lost 4 bases and the J gene lost 4 bases, with 17 bases spanning the gap. This CDR3 is built from 15 residues. From germline, CDR1 is SGHNT and CDR2 YYREEE (reference sequence). The CDR3 loop is CASSTRLAESYGYTF. The CDR3 DNA reads TGTGCCAGCAGCACCCGCTTGGCAGAAAGCTATGGCTACACCTTC.

The chain uses TRBV6-6 and TRBJ2-7; 13 nucleotides match TRBD2. Germline CDR1 is MNHNY and CDR2 is SVGAGI (reference sequence). The CDR3 is 14 amino acids. V trimming: 6 bases; J trimming: 8 bases; junction bases outside the gene matches: 7. The CDR3: CASSSGTSGTKQYF. CDR3 in DNA: TGTGCCAGCAGCTCTGGGACTAGCGGGACTAAGCAGTACTTC.

V gene TRBV3-1 (or the pseudogene TRBV3-2) combines with J gene TRBJ2-2, with 7 bases identical to TRBD2. The CDR3 extends over 16 amino acids. The germline V gene has CDR1 LGHDT and CDR2 YNNKEL (reference sequence). The trim removed 0 bases at V and 6 bases at J, leaving 7 bases unmatched. In nucleotides, the CDR3 is TGTGCCAGCAGCCAAGATGGTTGGGGGGGGTCCGGGGAGCTGTTTTTT. It codes for CASSQDGWGGSGELFF.

The chain carries TRBV28 and TRBJ2-1, with D unresolved. The germline V gene has CDR1 MDHEN and CDR2 SYDVKM. With 2 bases removed from V and 2 bases from J, the gap between germline ends came to 7 bases. This CDR3 has 14 amino acids. CDR3 sequence: CASSLPTPYNEQFF. CDR3 bases: TGTGCCAGCAGTTTACCTACGCCCTACAATGAGCAGTTCTTC.